This T cell receptor beta chain emerged from a study of cytomegalovirus exposure and HLA in healthy donors. Findings and caveats of the study: Clonal expansion, a later analysis showed, was greater in HLA-associated TCR beta chains than in equally common others. Despite most TCR sequences being rare, some public TCRs occurred in many donors.

CDR1 GTSNPN and CDR2 SVGIG come from the germline V gene (reference sequence). The CDR3 has 14 residues. The primer mix had 60 Vbeta and 13 Jbeta primers. TCRdb's copy holds only in-frame clones and misses some; the assay was immunoSEQ multiplex PCR. The table includes under 200,000 clones, roughly four fifths detected once. To note about this clone: Its antigen is currently unknown.

The receptor was isolated from a girl under 10 years old in good health and CMV-seropositive. The chain couples TRBV30 to TRBJ2-5, with TRBD2 matching over 10 bases. The DNA end favors TRBJ2-7, so the J call may be wrong. The sequencing input was PBMCs. The CDR3 loop reads CAWSVGAGGNEQYF. CDR3 DNA sequence: TGTGCCTGGAGTGTTGGAGCGGGGGGGAACGAGCAGTACTTC.